This TCR beta chain was recovered during a study of OX40 agonist ivuxolimab in advanced cancers. Study outcomes and limitations: Part of the nonresponder group also had normalized T-cell clonal expansion that was low. On average, a greater number of expanded clones characterised CD8+ T cells relative to CD4+.

Assay: immunoSEQ multiplex PCR; the TCRdb copy retains only in-frame clones and omits some. Seen here are some 8,000 clones, 75% to 85% observed once, and the top ten hold 17%. Notes on this clone: Its antigen is unknown.

The length of the CDR3 is 16 residues. Germline V gene data show CDR1 as MNHEY and CDR2 as SMNVEV (reference sequence). Trimming took 6 bases from V and 6 from J, leaving 21 bases between them. If patients had autoimmune disease history or systemic immunosuppression, they were excluded. Sampling times: baseline, cycle 4 day 1, cycle 7 day 1. The material sequenced was CD4+ or CD8+ T cells sorted from blood, taken in a trial of the OX40 agonist ivuxolimab. V usage is TRBV27 and J usage is TRBJ2-1, with TRBD1 as a possible D gene (5 bases). The sequence was obtained from an adult with an advanced solid tumor such as melanoma, head and neck, liver or kidney cancer. The CDR3 DNA is TGTGCCAGCAGGGGGCGTTGGGCCAACAAGTCCAATGAGCAGTTCTTC. It is translated as CASRGRWANKSNEQFF.